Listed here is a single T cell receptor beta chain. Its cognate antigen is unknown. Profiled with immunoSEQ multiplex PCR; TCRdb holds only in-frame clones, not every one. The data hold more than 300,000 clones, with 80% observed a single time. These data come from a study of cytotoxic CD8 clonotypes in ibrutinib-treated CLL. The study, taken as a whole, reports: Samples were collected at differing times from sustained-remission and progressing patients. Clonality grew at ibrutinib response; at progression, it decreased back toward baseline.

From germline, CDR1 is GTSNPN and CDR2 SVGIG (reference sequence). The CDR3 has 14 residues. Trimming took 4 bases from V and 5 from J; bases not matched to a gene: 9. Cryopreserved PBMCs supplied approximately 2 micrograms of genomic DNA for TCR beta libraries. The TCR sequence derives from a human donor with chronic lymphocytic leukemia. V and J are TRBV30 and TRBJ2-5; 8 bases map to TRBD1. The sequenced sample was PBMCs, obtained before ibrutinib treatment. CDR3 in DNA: TGTGCCTGGATAGGAACAGGGGGTAGTGAGACCCAGTACTTC. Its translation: CAWIGTGGSETQYF.